The next 19 T cell receptor beta chains were all read from a single sample in a study of cytomegalovirus exposure and HLA in healthy donors. The study ran its PCR with 60 Vbeta and 13 Jbeta primers. The assay was immunoSEQ multiplex PCR, and TCRdb's table has in-frame clones only and misses some. Here the sample spans some 110,000 clones, 60% to 85% being singletons. Sequencing input: PBMCs. The receptors stem from a man in his forties or fifties in good health and CMV-seronegative.

CDR3 residues: CASSPGTGSPYEQYF. The DNA for the CDR3 is TGTGCCAGTAGTCCGGGGACAGGGAGCCCCTACGAGCAGTACTTC. The V gene is TRBV19, the J gene TRBJ2-7; 9 bases match TRBD1. J was trimmed by 2 bases and V by 5 bases; bases with no gene match: 7. This CDR3 has 15 amino acids. Per the germline V gene, CDR1 is LNHDA and CDR2 is SQIVND (reference sequence).

This clone was seen just once. The V and J genes are TRBV19 and TRBJ1-5, with D unclear. The CDR3 spans 15 residues. With 3 bases removed from V and 0 bases from J, the gap between germline ends came to 9 bases. Germline CDR1 is LNHDA and CDR2 is SQIVND (reference sequence). The CDR3 is CASSISDYSNQPQHF. The DNA of the CDR3 is TGTGCCAGTAGTATTTCAGACTATAGCAATCAGCCCCAGCATTTT. The variable domain in full, completed from reference TRBV19 and TRBJ1-5, reads DGGITQSPKYLFRKEGQNVTLSCEQNLNHDAMYWYRQDPGQGLRLIYYSQIVNDFQKGDIAEGYSVSREKKESFPLTVTSAQKNPTAFYLCASSISDYSNQPQHFGDGTRLSIL.

This chain connects TRBV6-1 to TRBJ1-1; 9 bases line up with TRBD1. Trimming cost V 4 bases and J 6 bases; bases outside gene matches: 15. The germline gives CDR1 MNHNS, CDR2 SASEGT. This CDR3 is 17 amino acids long. CDR3 DNA: TGTGCCAGCAGTGGTACAGGGGGCGAGAGGGATGACGCTGAAGCTTTCTTT. It codes for CASSGTGGERDDAEAFF.

Concerning this clone: This CDR3 is missing its conserved last phenylalanine or tryptophan, likely due to a read error. This sequence joins TRBV5-1 and TRBJ2-3; the D gene is possibly TRBD2 (5 bases). The V end was cut by 1 base, the J end by 3 bases, with 12 bases between. The germline V gene has CDR1 SGHRS and CDR2 YFSETQ. The CDR3 has 15 amino acids. The CDR3 sequence: CASSLPGSRTDTQYL. In DNA form, the CDR3 reads TGCGCCAGCAGCTTGCCGGGAAGCAGGACAGATACGCAGTATCTT.

This chain links TRBV19 with TRBJ2-5; D may be TRBD2 (6 bases). The CDR3 has 12 residues. Germline CDR1 reads LNHDA; CDR2 reads SQIVND (reference sequence). Trimming took 6 bases from V and 4 from J, leaving 9 bases between them. CDR3 in amino acids: CASRLAGETQYF. The CDR3 bases are TGTGCCAGTAGACTAGCTGGAGAGACCCAGTACTTC.

This clone has just one count. This rearrangement joins TRBV5-1 to TRBJ1-3; D gene ambiguous. The CDR3 loop spans 16 amino acids. CDR1 SGHRS and CDR2 YFSETQ come from the germline V gene. Trimming shortened V by 4 bases and J by 3 bases, and 17 bases separated the two germline ends. CDR3 sequence (DNA): TGCGCCAGCAGCCCCGCGGGTAGAGGGAATGGAAACACCATATATTTT. The encoded protein is CASSPAGRGNGNTIYF.

This clone was observed a single time. As DNA, the CDR3 is TGTGCCACCAGCAGAGCGGGACAGGGGATCGTAGCTAATGAAAAACTGTTTTTT. Its protein product is CATSRAGQGIVANEKLFF. The rearrangement joins TRBV15 to TRBJ1-4, with 10 bases that match TRBD1. The CDR3 consists of 18 residues. CDR1 and CDR2 (germline): LNHNV, YYDKDF (reference sequence). Germline trimming cut 1 base from V and 3 bases from J; bases unmatched to any gene: 8.

This CDR3 reads CASSFASSGSVSYEQYF. The DNA of the CDR3 is TGTGCCAGCAGCTTTGCCTCGAGCGGGAGTGTCTCCTACGAGCAGTACTTC. The gene calls are TRBV12-1 and TRBJ2-7; the D segment call TRBD2 is taken from the table without a DNA check. TRBV12-1 is labeled a pseudogene. The CDR3 sequence is 17 residues long.

The CDR3 is CASSEWTDNEQFF. CDR3 bases: TGCGCCAGCAGTGAGTGGACAGACAATGAGCAGTTCTTC. The chain couples TRBV10-2 to TRBJ2-1; possibly TRBD1 for D (6 bases). Germline V gene sequence: CDR1 WSHSY, CDR2 SAAADI. CDR3 length equals 13 residues. Between the trimmed V and J ends, which lost 1 base and 5 bases, there was a span of 6 bases.

This sequence joins TRBV4-1 and TRBJ1-5; the match to TRBD1 covers 8 bases. CDR3 length: 16 amino acids. From germline, CDR1 is MGHRA and CDR2 YSYEKL. V shed 1 base, J shed 4 bases, and the junction held 6 bases outside the gene matches. The CDR3 bases are TGCGCCAGCAGCCAAGTCCCGGGACAGGAGAATCAGCCCCAGCATTTT. Its translation is CASSQVPGQENQPQHF.

This CDR3 reads CASSGRPGPTNEKLFF. The CDR3 DNA sequence: TGTGCCAGCAGCGGAAGACCAGGTCCAACTAATGAAAAACTGTTTTTT. The chain is built from TRBV5-4 and TRBJ1-4; D gene ambiguous. CDR3 length equals 16 residues. CDR1 and CDR2 from the germline V gene are SGHNT and YYREEE (reference sequence). The V and J ends lost 4 bases and 0 bases respectively, with 13 bases between them.

The table lists this clone with a few counts. The genes are TRBV7-2 and TRBJ2-7, with TRBD2 identical over 11 bases. J gave up 2 bases and V 7 bases, and 4 bases lay outside the gene matches. From germline, CDR1 is SGHTA and CDR2 FQGNSA. The CDR3 has 14 amino acids. CDR3 amino acids: CASTGTSGPYEQYF. In nucleotides, the CDR3 is TGTGCCAGCACCGGGACTAGCGGTCCCTACGAGCAGTACTTC.

The rearrangement uses TRBV5-1 and TRBJ2-3; D is unresolved. The germline gives CDR1 SGHRS, CDR2 YFSETQ. The length of the CDR3 is 14 residues. Trimming removed 3 bases from V and 3 bases from J, with 11 bases in between. CDR3 region: CASSWSVPTDTQYF. CDR3 coding DNA: TGCGCCAGCAGCTGGTCAGTTCCGACAGATACGCAGTATTTT.

V gene TRBV5-1 combines with J gene TRBJ2-5; D is perhaps TRBD1 (6 bases). The ends were cut back, 4 bases at V and 5 bases at J, with 12 bases in the middle. The CDR3 is 13 amino acids. Germline-derived CDR1 and CDR2 are SGHRS and YFSETQ. The CDR3 bases are TGCGCCAGCAGCCCCGGACAGATGGAGACCCAGTACTTC. Translated: CASSPGQMETQYF.

V usage is TRBV2 and J usage is TRBJ1-4, with no clear D. Germline V gene lookup returns CDR1 SNHLY and CDR2 FYNNEI. CDR3 length: 16 residues. Trimming removed 0 bases at V and 7 bases at J, with 15 bases between. The CDR3 coding sequence is TGTGCCAGCAGTGAAGCGCTTGCGGAAGCGGGTGAAAAACTGTTTTTT. Translating gives CASSEALAEAGEKLFF.

The chain couples TRBV5-6 to TRBJ2-1, with a tentative D call TRBD2 (7 bases). V was trimmed by 4 bases and J by 2 bases, leaving 13 bases between them. CDR1 is SGHDT and CDR2 is YYEEEE in the germline V gene. The CDR3 sequence is 15 residues long. CDR3 sequence: CASSPVGGPYNEQFF. The CDR3 nucleotides read TGTGCCAGCAGCCCTGTGGGGGGGCCCTACAATGAGCAGTTCTTC.

There are a few counts of this clone. The rearrangement joins TRBV4-1 to TRBJ2-7; 11 bases agree with TRBD2. This CDR3 spans 16 amino acids. The germline V gene has CDR1 MGHRA and CDR2 YSYEKL. V shed 1 base, J shed 6 bases, and the junction held 8 bases outside the gene matches. The CDR3 reads CASSQVLAGGPGEQYF. The CDR3 DNA reads as TGCGCCAGCAGCCAAGTATTAGCGGGAGGGCCGGGCGAGCAGTACTTC.

This clone is a singleton in its sample. V and J are TRBV30 and TRBJ1-4; weak D call: TRBD1 (5 bases). The CDR3 loop spans 14 amino acids. The germline gives CDR1 GTSNPN, CDR2 SVGIG (reference sequence). V lost 1 base, J lost 5 bases, and 11 bases lay in between. The CDR3 DNA reads as TGTGCCTGGAGTGGGGGACTTGCCAATGAAAAACTGTTTTTT. The encoded protein is CAWSGGLANEKLFF. The complete variable domain, with remaining parts taken from reference TRBV30 and TRBJ1-4, reads SQTIHQWPATLVQPVGSPLSLECTVEGTSNPNLYWYRQAAGRGLQLLFYSVGIGQISSEVPQNLSASRPQDRQFILSSKKLLLSDSGFYLCAWSGGLANEKLFFGSGTQLSVL.

This chain connects TRBV14 to TRBJ2-2; maybe TRBD1 (6 bases). The CDR3 loop spans 15 amino acids. Trimming took 5 bases from V and 4 from J, leaving 14 bases between them. Germline CDR1 SGHDN, CDR2 FVKESK. The CDR3 loop is CASSERTALTGELFF. CDR3 DNA: TGTGCCAGCAGCGAAAGGACAGCCCTCACCGGGGAGCTGTTTTTT.